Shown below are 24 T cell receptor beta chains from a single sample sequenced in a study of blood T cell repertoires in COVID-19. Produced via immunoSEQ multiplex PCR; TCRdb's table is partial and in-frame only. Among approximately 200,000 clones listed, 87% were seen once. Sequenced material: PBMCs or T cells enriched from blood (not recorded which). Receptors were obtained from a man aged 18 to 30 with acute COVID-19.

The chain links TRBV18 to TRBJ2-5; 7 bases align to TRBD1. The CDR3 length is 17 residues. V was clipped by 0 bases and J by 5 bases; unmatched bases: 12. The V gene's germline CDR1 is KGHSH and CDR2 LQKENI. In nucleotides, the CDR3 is TGTGCCAGCTCACCACCTTATGGACAGGCCAAACGGGAGACCCAGTACTTC. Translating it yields CASSPPYGQAKRETQYF.

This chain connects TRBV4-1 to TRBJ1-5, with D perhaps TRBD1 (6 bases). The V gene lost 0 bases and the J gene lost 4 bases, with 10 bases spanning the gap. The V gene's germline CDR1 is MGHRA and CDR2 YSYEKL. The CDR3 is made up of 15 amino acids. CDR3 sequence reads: CASSQEDSVNQPQHF. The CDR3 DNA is TGCGCCAGCAGCCAAGAGGACAGCGTGAATCAGCCCCAGCATTTT.

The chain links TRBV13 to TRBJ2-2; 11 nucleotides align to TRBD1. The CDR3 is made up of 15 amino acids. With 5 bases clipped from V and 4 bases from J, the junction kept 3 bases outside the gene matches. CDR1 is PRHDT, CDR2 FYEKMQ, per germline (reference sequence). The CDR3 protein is CASSRGTGGTGELFF. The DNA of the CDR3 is TGTGCCAGCAGCCGCGGGACAGGGGGCACCGGGGAGCTGTTTTTT.

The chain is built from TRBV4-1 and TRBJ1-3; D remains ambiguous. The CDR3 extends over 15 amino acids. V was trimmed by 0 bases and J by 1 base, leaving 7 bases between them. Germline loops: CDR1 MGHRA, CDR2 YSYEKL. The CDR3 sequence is CASSQDPVSGNTIYF. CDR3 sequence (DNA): TGCGCCAGCAGCCAAGATCCAGTATCTGGAAACACCATATATTTT.

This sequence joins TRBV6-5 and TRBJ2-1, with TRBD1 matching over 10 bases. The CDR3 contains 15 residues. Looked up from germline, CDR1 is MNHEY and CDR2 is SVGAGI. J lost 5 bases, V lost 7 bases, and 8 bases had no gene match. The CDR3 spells CASIGRDRGNNEQFF. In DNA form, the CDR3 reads TGTGCCAGCATAGGCCGGGACAGGGGTAACAATGAGCAGTTCTTC.

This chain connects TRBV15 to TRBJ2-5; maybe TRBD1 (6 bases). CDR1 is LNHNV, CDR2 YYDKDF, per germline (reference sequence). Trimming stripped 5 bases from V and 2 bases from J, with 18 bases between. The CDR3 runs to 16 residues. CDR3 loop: CATSSVDRVIQETQYF. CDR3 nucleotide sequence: TGTGCCACCAGCTCCGTGGACAGAGTAATACAAGAGACCCAGTACTTC.

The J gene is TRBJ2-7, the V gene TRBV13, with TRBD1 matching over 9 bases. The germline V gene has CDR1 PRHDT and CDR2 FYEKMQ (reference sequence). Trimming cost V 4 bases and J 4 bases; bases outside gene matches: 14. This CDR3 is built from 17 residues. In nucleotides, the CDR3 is TGTGCCAGCAGCTCCCATCCCCTCGGACAGGGGTCGTACGAGCAGTACTTC. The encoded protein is CASSSHPLGQGSYEQYF.

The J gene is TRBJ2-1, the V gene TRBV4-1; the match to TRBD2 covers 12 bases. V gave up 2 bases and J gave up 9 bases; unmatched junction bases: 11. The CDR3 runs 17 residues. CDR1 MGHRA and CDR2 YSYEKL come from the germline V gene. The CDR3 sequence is CASSQSDAASGRGEQFF. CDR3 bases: TGCGCCAGCAGCCAATCCGATGCGGCTAGCGGGAGGGGTGAGCAGTTCTTC.

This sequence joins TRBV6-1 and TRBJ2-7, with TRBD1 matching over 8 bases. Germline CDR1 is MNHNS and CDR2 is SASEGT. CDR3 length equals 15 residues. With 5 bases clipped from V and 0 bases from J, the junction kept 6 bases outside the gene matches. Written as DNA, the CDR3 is TGTGCCAGCAGTTTCGGACAGGGACTCTCCTACGAGCAGTACTTC. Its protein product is CASSFGQGLSYEQYF.

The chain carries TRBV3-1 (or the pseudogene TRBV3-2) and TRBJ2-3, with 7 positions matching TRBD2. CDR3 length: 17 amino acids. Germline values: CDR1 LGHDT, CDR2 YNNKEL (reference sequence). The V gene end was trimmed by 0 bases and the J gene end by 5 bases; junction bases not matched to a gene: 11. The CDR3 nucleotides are TGTGCCAGCAGCCAAGATTGCGGGAGTGGGTGGCAAGATACGCAGTATTTT. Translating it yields CASSQDCGSGWQDTQYF.

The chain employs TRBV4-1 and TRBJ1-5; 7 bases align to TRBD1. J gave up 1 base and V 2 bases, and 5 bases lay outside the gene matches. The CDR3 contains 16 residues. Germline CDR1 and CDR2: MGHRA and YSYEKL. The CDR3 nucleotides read TGCGCCAGCAGCCAAACACCGACAGGGAGCAATCAGCCCCAGCATTTT. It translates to CASSQTPTGSNQPQHF.

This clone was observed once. The CDR3 DNA reads TGTGCCAGCACCAAACGGGGGCGGGAGGATGAGCAGTACTTC. Translation gives CASTKRGREDEQYF. This chain connects TRBV27 to TRBJ2-7; TRBD2 aligns across 8 bases. With 7 bases clipped from V and 7 bases from J, the junction kept 12 bases outside the gene matches. CDR1 MNHEY and CDR2 SMNVEV come from the germline V gene (reference sequence). CDR3 length: 14 residues.

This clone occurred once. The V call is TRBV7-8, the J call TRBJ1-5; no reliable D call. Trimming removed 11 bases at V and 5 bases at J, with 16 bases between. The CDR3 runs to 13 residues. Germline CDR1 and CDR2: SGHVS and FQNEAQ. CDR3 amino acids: CAGSEVGDQPQHF. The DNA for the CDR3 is TGTGCCGGGAGCGAGGTTGGTGATCAGCCCCAGCATTTT.

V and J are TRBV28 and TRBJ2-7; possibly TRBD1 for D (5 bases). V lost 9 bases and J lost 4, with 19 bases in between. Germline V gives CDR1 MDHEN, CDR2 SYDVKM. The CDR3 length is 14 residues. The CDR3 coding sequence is TGTGCCAGTTGTAGGCAGGGTTCAGCGTACGAGCAGTACTTC. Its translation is CASCRQGSAYEQYF. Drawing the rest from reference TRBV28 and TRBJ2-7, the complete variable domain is DVKVTQSSRYLVKRTGEKVFLECVQDMDHENMFWYRQDPGLGLRLIYFSYDVKMKEKGDIPEGYSVSREKKERFSLILESASTNQTSMYLCASCRQGSAYEQYFGPGTRLTVT.

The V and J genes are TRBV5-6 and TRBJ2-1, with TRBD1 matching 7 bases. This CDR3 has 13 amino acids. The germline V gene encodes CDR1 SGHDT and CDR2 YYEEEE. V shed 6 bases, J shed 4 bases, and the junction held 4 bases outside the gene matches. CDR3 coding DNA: TGTGCCAGCACCGGACAGGTTTACAATGAGCAGTTCTTC. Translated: CASTGQVYNEQFF.

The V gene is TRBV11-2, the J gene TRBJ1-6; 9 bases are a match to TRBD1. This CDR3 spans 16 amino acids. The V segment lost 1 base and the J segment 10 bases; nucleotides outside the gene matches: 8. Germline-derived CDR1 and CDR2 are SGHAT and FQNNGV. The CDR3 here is CASSLGQTGGRSPLHF. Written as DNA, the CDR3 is TGTGCCAGCAGCTTAGGACAGACAGGGGGACGGTCACCCCTCCACTTT.

Written as DNA, the CDR3 is TGTGCCAGCAGTCAGACAGATTACAATGAGCAGTTCTTC. It translates to CASSQTDYNEQFF. The chain employs TRBV6-6 and TRBJ2-1, with TRBD1 as a possible D gene (5 bases). Trimming removed 5 bases at V and 4 bases at J, with 9 bases between. The CDR3 loop spans 13 amino acids. Per germline, CDR1 MNHNY and CDR2 SVGAGI (reference sequence).

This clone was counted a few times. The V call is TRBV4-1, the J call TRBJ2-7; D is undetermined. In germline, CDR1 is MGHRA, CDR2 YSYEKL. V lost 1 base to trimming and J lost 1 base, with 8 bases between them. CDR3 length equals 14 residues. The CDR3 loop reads CASSQAPRSYEQYF. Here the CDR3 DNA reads TGCGCCAGCAGCCAAGCTCCGAGATCCTACGAGCAGTACTTC.

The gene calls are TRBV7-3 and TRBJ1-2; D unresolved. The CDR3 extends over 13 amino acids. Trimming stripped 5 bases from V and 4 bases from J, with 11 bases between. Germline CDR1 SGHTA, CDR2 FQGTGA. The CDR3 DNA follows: TGTGCCAGCAGCCCAGGTAGTGTCTATGGCTACACCTTC. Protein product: CASSPGSVYGYTF. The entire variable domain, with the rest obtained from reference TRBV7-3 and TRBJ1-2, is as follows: GAGVSQTPSNKVTEKGKYVELRCDPISGHTALYWYRQSLGQGPEFLIYFQGTGAADDSGLPNDRFFAVRPEGSVSTLKIQRTERGDSAVYLCASSPGSVYGYTFGSGTRLTVV.

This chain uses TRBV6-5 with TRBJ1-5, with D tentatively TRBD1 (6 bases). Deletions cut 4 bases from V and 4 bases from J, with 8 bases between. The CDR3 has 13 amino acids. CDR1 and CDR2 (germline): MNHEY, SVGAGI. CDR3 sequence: CASSSGVNQPQHF. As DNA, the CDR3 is TGTGCCAGCAGTTCAGGGGTAAATCAGCCCCAGCATTTT.

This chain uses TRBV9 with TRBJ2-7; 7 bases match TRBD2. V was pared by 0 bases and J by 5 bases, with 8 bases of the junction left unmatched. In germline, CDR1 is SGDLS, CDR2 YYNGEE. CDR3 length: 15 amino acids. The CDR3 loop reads CASSVGTRRFDEQYF. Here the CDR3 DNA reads TGTGCCAGCAGCGTAGGGACTAGACGTTTCGACGAGCAGTACTTC. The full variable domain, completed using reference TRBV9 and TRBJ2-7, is DSGVTQTPKHLITATGQRVTLRCSPRSGDLSVYWYQQSLDQGLQFLIQYYNGEERAKGNILERFSAQQFPDLHSELNLSSLELGDSALYFCASSVGTRRFDEQYFGPGTRLTVT.

The CDR3 DNA reads as TGTGCCAGCAGCACGGGAGAGTGGGCTAATGAAAAACTGTTTTTT. It translates to CASSTGEWANEKLFF. This chain links TRBV5-5 with TRBJ1-4; D gene unclear. The germline V gene has CDR1 SGHKS and CDR2 YYEKEE (reference sequence). The CDR3 runs 15 residues. Trimming took 4 bases from V and 3 from J, leaving 13 bases between them.

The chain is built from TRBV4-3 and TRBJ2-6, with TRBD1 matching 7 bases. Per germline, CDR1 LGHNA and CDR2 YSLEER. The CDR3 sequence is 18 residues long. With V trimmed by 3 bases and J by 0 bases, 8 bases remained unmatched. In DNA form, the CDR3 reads TGCGCCAGCAGCCATATCACAGGGGTGGACTCTGGGGCCAACGTCCTGACTTTC. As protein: CASSHITGVDSGANVLTF.

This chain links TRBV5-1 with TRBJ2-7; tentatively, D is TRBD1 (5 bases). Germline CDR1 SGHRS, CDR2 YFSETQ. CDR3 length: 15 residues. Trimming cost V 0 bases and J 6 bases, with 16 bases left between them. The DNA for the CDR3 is TGCGCCAGCAGCTTGGGTCAGGGTTTACCCCTCGAGCAGTACTTC. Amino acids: CASSLGQGLPLEQYF.